Shown below are 20 T cell receptor beta chains from a single sample sequenced in a study of blood T cells in healthy people across ages. The second PCR ran roughly 7 to 12 cycles with a sample-barcoded 5' primer and J-beta primers. Via MiXCR, TCRdb re-called the 5' RACE reads, giving one row per CDR3 protein. The data show 380,000 or so distinct CDR3 sequences, with roughly half seen just once and around 49% held by the top ten. Sequencing used blood. The receptors were sampled from a man aged 55-75 years in good health.

DNA for the CDR3: TGTGCCAGCAGTAGACAGGGAGCAACCTACGAGCAGTACTTC. Protein product: CASSRQGATYEQYF. This chain uses TRBV27 with TRBJ2-7, with 7 bases matching TRBD1. This CDR3 region has 14 residues. Germline CDR1 and CDR2: MNHEY and SMNVEV (reference sequence). Losses at the gene ends were 5 bases for V and 2 bases for J; bases not matched to a gene: 6.

This chain links TRBV6-2 or TRBV6-3 with TRBJ1-2, with 10 positions matching TRBD1. V shed 5 bases, J shed 4 bases, and the junction held 10 bases outside the gene matches. Germline values: CDR1 MNHEY, CDR2 SVGEGT. This CDR3 spans 16 amino acids. CDR3 residues: CASSNTGTGVVYGYTF. The CDR3 DNA sequence: TGTGCCAGCAGTAACACCGGGACAGGGGTGGTCTATGGCTACACCTTC.

The chain couples TRBV20-1 to TRBJ1-2; D is unresolved. Germline assignment: CDR1 DFQATT and CDR2 SNEGSKA (reference sequence). V lost 1 base, J lost 4 bases, and 10 bases lay in between. This CDR3 comprises 13 residues. In DNA, the CDR3 is TGCAGTGCTAGAGCCGGGGTCCGCTATGGCTACACCTTC. The encoded protein is CSARAGVRYGYTF.

This clonotype was found once. One base away lies a much larger clone, so this may be a sequencing read error. The rearrangement uses TRBV12-3 or TRBV12-4 and TRBJ2-7; D not certain. V was clipped by 5 bases and J by 3 bases, with 5 bases between them. The CDR3 has 11 residues. DNA of the CDR3: TGTGCCAGCAGTGTGAACTACGAGCAGTACTTC. It encodes CASSVNYEQYF.

In this sample, this clonotype turned up once. This chain uses TRBV27 with TRBJ2-7; the match to TRBD1 covers 10 bases. Germline lookup yields CDR1 MNHEY and CDR2 SMNVEV (reference sequence). This CDR3 region has 16 residues. With V trimmed by 3 bases and J by 3 bases, 8 bases remained unmatched. The CDR3 here is CASSLFIGTGDYEQYF. The CDR3 DNA reads as TGTGCCAGCAGTTTGTTTATTGGGACAGGGGACTACGAGCAGTACTTC.

The rearrangement joins TRBV20-1 to TRBJ2-5; TRBD1 might be the D (5 bases). CDR1 DFQATT and CDR2 SNEGSKA come from the germline V gene (reference sequence). Between the trimmed V and J ends, which lost 2 bases and 9 bases, there was a span of 19 bases. This CDR3 is 14 amino acids long. CDR3 protein: CSARHTQTDSPQYF. The CDR3 DNA reads TGCAGTGCTAGACATACCCAAACAGACAGCCCCCAGTACTTC.

Notes on this clonotype: Without the conserved terminal phenylalanine or tryptophan, this CDR3 likely stems from a read error. The V call is TRBV2, the J call TRBJ2-1, with D uncertain. Germline V gene data show CDR1 as SNHLY and CDR2 as FYNNEI. Trimming took off 7 bases at V and 0 bases at J, with 10 bases between the two ends. The CDR3 has 14 residues. The CDR3 region is CASISESSYNEQFL. CDR3 nucleotide sequence: TGTGCCAGCATAAGCGAGAGCTCCTACAATGAGCAGTTCTTA.

Worth noting for this clonotype: Given the absence of the conserved phenylalanine or tryptophan at the CDR3 end, a read error is likely. The chain joins TRBV20-1 to TRBJ2-4; TRBD1 agrees at 12 bases. The tail of the sequence fits TRBJ2-7 better, so the J call may be wrong. The CDR3 has 13 residues. Germline CDR1 reads DFQATT; CDR2 reads SNEGSKA (reference sequence). The CDR3 loop reads CSARGQGASEQYL. The CDR3 nucleotides are TGCAGTGCTAGGGGACAGGGGGCATCCGAGCAGTACTTA.

The chain combines TRBV6-5 with TRBJ2-5; TRBD1 aligns across 8 bases. V shed 5 bases, J shed 7 bases, and the junction held 12 bases outside the gene matches. Per germline, CDR1 MNHEY and CDR2 SVGAGI. This CDR3 is 15 amino acids long. CDR3 in amino acids: CASSPRDRRIGTQYF. CDR3 in DNA: TGTGCCAGCAGTCCCCGGGACAGGAGGATAGGGACCCAGTACTTC.

This clonotype was detected only once. The J gene is TRBJ2-3, the V gene TRBV5-1; D remains unclear. The V gene lost 4 bases and the J gene lost 2 bases, with 14 bases spanning the gap. This CDR3 region has 15 residues. Per the germline V gene, CDR1 is SGHRS and CDR2 is YFSETQ. CDR3 DNA: TGCGCCAGCAGCCCGGGCCAGACTTCCACAGATACGCAGTATTTT. This codes for CASSPGQTSTDTQYF.

This chain uses TRBV29-1 with TRBJ1-2, with 8 bases matching TRBD1. Germline lookup yields CDR1 SQVTM and CDR2 ANQGSEA. The CDR3 contains 14 residues. V dropped 4 bases and J dropped 8; count of bases not matched to a gene: 12. The CDR3 loop reads CSVGGGQGAKGYTF. In nucleotides, the CDR3 is TGCAGCGTTGGTGGAGGGCAGGGGGCGAAAGGCTACACCTTC.

This chain links TRBV10-3 with TRBJ1-1, with 7 bases identical to TRBD1. The CDR3 is 14 residues long. Looked up from germline, CDR1 is ENHRY and CDR2 is SYGVKD. Trimming took 6 bases from V and 5 from J; bases not matched to a gene: 9. The CDR3: CAIRGTARETEAFF. The CDR3 DNA is TGTGCCATCAGAGGGACAGCTAGGGAGACTGAAGCTTTCTTT.

This chain links TRBV6-1 with TRBJ2-7; D might be TRBD2 (6 bases). Germline-derived CDR1 and CDR2 are MNHNS and SASEGT. V was shortened by 7 bases and J by 0 bases, with 16 bases between the two germline ends. The CDR3 spans 15 residues. As DNA, the CDR3 is TGTGCCAGCAACCTAGGAGGGATCACCTCCTACGAGCAGTACTTC. Translation gives CASNLGGITSYEQYF.

The rearrangement joins TRBV11-2 to TRBJ2-5; D might be TRBD2 (6 bases). Trimming took off 1 base at V and 0 bases at J, with 12 bases between the two ends. This CDR3 region has 16 residues. The germline CDR1 and CDR2 sequences are SGHAT and FQNNGV. CDR3 coding DNA: TGTGCCAGCAGCTTAGTCCTCGGGACTTACCAAGAGACCCAGTACTTC. It encodes CASSLVLGTYQETQYF.

The chain uses TRBV11-2 and TRBJ2-5, with 9 bases matching TRBD2. This CDR3 has 15 amino acids. The V gene's germline CDR1 is SGHAT and CDR2 FQNNGV. The junction had 5 bases not matched to a gene; V was cut back by 5 bases and J by 1 base. CDR3 loop: CASSRASGTQETQYF. CDR3 bases: TGTGCCAGCAGCCGGGCTAGCGGGACCCAAGAGACCCAGTACTTC.

The chain combines TRBV5-5 with TRBJ1-2; D is unclear. The V and J ends lost 7 bases and 5 bases respectively, with 21 bases between them. CDR3 size: 15 residues. The germline V gene has CDR1 SGHKS and CDR2 YYEKEE (reference sequence). The CDR3 here is CASQASTGVRYGYTF. CDR3 coding DNA: TGTGCCAGCCAAGCTAGCACTGGAGTACGTTATGGCTACACCTTC. Drawing the rest from reference TRBV5-5 and TRBJ1-2, the complete variable domain is DAGVTQSPTHLIKTRGQQVTLRCSPISGHKSVSWYQQVLGQGPQFIFQYYEKEERGRGNFPDRFSARQFPNYSSELNVNALLLGDSALYLCASQASTGVRYGYTFGSGTRLTVV.

This clonotype has more than one count but fewer than ten. This chain connects TRBV28 to TRBJ2-3, with 12 bases fitting TRBD2. Germline V gene data show CDR1 as MDHEN and CDR2 as SYDVKM. Trimming took 5 bases from V and 6 from J; bases not matched to a gene: 6. The CDR3 is 15 amino acids. The CDR3 bases are TGTGCCAGCAGTGCTCTAGCGGGAGGGGGGGATACGCAGTATTTT. As protein: CASSALAGGGDTQYF.

The chain recombines TRBV2 with TRBJ2-1; the D is unclear. Germline V gene lookup returns CDR1 SNHLY and CDR2 FYNNEI. Between the trimmed V and J ends, which lost 7 bases and 4 bases, there was a span of 14 bases. This CDR3 comprises 14 residues. CDR3 region: CASTGSLGYNEQFF. DNA of the CDR3: TGTGCCAGCACCGGGTCGTTGGGGTACAATGAGCAGTTCTTC.

The rearrangement joins TRBV20-1 to TRBJ2-1; 7 nucleotides line up with TRBD2. The CDR3 is 15 amino acids. The V gene end was trimmed by 5 bases and the J gene end by 0 bases; junction bases not matched to a gene: 7. Germline CDR1 is DFQATT and CDR2 is SNEGSKA (reference sequence). CDR3 amino acids: CSAGGASGSYNEQFF. The CDR3 coding sequence is TGCAGTGCTGGGGGAGCTAGCGGCTCCTACAATGAGCAGTTCTTC.

In this sample, this clonotype turned up a few times. The J gene is TRBJ2-5, the V gene TRBV20-1, with TRBD2 matching 12 bases. V lost 3 bases to trimming and J lost 4 bases; unmatched junction nucleotides: 9. The CDR3 is 16 residues long. Germline V gives CDR1 DFQATT, CDR2 SNEGSKA (reference sequence). CDR3 coding DNA: TGCAGTGCTAGGGCTAGCGGGAGGGCCGGGTTAGAGACCCAGTACTTC. This translates into CSARASGRAGLETQYF.